These 2 T cell receptor beta chains came from one sample sequenced in a study of blood T cell repertoires in COVID-19. Assay: immunoSEQ multiplex PCR; the TCRdb copy retains only in-frame clones and omits some. The repertoire consists of roughly 270,000 clones, with roughly 85% occurring once and the leading ten covering around 5.5%. Sequenced: peripheral blood. The receptors originated from a man aged 45-65 years with active or convalescent COVID-19.

Only one count was recorded for this clone. This chain joins TRBV6-2 or TRBV6-3 and TRBJ2-3; TRBD2 aligns across 7 bases. Germline CDR1 is MNHEY and CDR2 is SVGEGT. Trimming cost V 5 bases and J 3 bases; bases outside gene matches: 8. The CDR3 has 15 amino acids. The chain's CDR3 is CASSLGGRGTDTQYF. The CDR3 DNA sequence: TGTGCCAGCAGTCTGGGCGGGAGAGGTACAGATACGCAGTATTTT.

This rearrangement joins TRBV24-1 to TRBJ2-3; 12 bases are shared with TRBD1. J was trimmed by 7 bases and V by 3 bases; bases with no gene match: 10. There are 17 residues in the CDR3. Germline CDR1 and CDR2: KGHDR and SFDVKD. The CDR3 region has the DNA TGTGCCACCAGTGATACCCAACGGGACAGGGGGCGTTATACGCAGTATTTT. It translates to CATSDTQRDRGRYTQYF.